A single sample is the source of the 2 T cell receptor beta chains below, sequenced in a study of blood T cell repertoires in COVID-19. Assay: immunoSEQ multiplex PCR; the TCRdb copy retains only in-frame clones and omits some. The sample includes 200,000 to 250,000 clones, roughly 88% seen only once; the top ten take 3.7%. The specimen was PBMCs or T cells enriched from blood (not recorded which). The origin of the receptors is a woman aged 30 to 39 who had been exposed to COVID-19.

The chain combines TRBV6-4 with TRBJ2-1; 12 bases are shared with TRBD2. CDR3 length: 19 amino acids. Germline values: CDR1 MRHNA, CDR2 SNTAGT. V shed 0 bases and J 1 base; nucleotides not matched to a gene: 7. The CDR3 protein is CASSDSGLAGGLSYNEQFF. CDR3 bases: TGTGCCAGCAGTGACTCCGGGCTAGCGGGAGGGCTTTCCTACAATGAGCAGTTCTTC.

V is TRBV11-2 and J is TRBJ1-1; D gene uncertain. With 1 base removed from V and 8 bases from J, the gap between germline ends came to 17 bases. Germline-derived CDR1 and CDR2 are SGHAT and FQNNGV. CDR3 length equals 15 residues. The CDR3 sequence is CASSLGEARGGEAFF. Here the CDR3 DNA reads TGTGCCAGCAGCTTAGGAGAGGCCAGAGGAGGGGAAGCTTTCTTT.